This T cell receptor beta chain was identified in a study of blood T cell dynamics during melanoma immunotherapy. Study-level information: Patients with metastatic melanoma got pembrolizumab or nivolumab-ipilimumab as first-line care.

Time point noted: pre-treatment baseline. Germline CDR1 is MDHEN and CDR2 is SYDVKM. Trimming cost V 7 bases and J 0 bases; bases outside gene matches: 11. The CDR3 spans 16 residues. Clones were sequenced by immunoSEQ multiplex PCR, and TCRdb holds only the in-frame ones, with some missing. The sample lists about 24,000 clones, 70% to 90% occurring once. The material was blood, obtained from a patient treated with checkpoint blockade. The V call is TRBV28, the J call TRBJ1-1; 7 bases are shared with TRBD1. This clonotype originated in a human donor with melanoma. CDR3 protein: CASTGARGTMNTEAFF. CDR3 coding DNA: TGTGCCAGCACCGGAGCCAGGGGGACCATGAACACTGAAGCTTTCTTT.